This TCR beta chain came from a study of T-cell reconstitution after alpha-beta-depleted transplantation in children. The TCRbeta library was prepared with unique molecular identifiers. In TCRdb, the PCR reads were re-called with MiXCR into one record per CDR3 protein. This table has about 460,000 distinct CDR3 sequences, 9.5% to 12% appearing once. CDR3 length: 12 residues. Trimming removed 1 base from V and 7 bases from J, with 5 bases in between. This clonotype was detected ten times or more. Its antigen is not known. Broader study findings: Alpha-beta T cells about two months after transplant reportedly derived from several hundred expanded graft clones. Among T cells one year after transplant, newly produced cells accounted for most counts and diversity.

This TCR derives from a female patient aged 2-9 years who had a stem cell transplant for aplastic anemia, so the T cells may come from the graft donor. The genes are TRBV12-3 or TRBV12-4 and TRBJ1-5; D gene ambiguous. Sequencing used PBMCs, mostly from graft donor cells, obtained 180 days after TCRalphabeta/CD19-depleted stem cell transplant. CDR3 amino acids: CASSLGPQPQHF. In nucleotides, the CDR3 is TGTGCCAGCAGTTTAGGCCCCCAGCCCCAGCATTTT.